This TCR beta chain was observed in a study of shared clonotypes between healthy human individuals. As for the study in general: Three plates were used per donor for CD4 naive, three for CD4 memory, two for CD8 naive and one for CD8 memory.

Assay used: immunoSEQ multiplex PCR; TCRdb lists only in-frame clones, some missing. The sample lists about 2.4 million clones; over 85% were seen once. Material: naive CD4+ T cells from PBMCs. Stated subset: CD45RA+ positively selected. This clonotype was obtained from a man younger than 35 in good health. Some clones in this sample may be carry-over from other donors' samples.

This CDR3 is CASHPRNTEAFF. In DNA, the CDR3 is TGTGCCAGTCATCCACGGAACACTGAAGCTTTCTTT. The chain carries TRBV6-5 and TRBJ1-1, with no clear D. The CDR3 is 12 residues long. Germline V gives CDR1 MNHEY, CDR2 SVGAGI. V gave up 9 bases and J gave up 1 base, with 9 bases separating them.